The clone carrying this T cell receptor (beta chain) has a handful of counts. Its specificity is not known. TCRdb called the RT-PCR reads again in MiXCR, with one record for every CDR3 protein. Among approximately 490,000 distinct CDR3 sequences listed, about 7.2% were seen once. The data derive from a study of response to subunit inactivated influenza vaccine. Broader study findings: Authors suggested each seasonal flu vaccination may recruit only limited numbers of new T cells.

This CDR3 has 15 residues. Germline lookup yields CDR1 SEHNR and CDR2 FQNEAQ (reference sequence). V was pared by 2 bases and J by 6 bases, with 5 bases of the junction left unmatched. The chain carries TRBV7-9 and TRBJ2-1, with 9 bases fitting TRBD2. This sequence was found in a man between 50 and 75 years old who received an inactivated influenza vaccine. The source material was PBMCs from blood, sampled roughly 24 months after vaccination. The CDR3 region is CASSLIRGGGNEQFF. The CDR3 region has the DNA TGTGCCAGCAGCTTAATTCGCGGGGGGGGCAATGAGCAGTTCTTC.